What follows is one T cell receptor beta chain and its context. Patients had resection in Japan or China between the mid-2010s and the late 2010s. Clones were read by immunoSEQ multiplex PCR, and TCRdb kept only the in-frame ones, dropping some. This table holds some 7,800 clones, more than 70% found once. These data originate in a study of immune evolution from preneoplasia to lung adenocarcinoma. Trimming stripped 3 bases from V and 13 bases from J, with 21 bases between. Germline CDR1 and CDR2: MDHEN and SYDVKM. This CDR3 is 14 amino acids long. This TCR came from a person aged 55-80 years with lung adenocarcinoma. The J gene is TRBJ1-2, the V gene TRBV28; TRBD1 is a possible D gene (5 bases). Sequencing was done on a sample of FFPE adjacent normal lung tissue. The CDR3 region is CASSFTPLTRGLTF. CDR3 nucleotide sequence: TGTGCCAGCAGTTTCACCCCCCTGACAAGGGGTCTCACCTTC.